The T cell receptor (beta chain) described here comes from a study of blood T cells in healthy people across ages. V was trimmed by 3 bases and J by 5 bases, leaving 16 bases between them. CDR1 and CDR2 from the germline V gene are DFQATT and SNEGSKA (reference sequence). The CDR3 loop spans 14 amino acids. Peripheral blood, about 10 milliliters per donor, was collected. A second PCR, run for about 7 to 11 cycles, used a sample-barcoded 5' primer plus a J-beta primer mix. TCRdb processed the 5' RACE reads anew with MiXCR; each CDR3 protein has one entry. The data hold fewer than 1,200,000 distinct CDR3 sequences, with 20% to 25% observed a single time. These same data were also listed under a study on T cells of mothers and their children. As reported in that work: Sample barcodes and 2-4 random nucleotides came from the second PCR's M1S primer. Every mother supplied over 9 million TCR beta CDR3 reads and every child a few million. Evidence of persistent microchimeric T cell clones was absent.

The sequence was obtained from a girl aged 2-9 years in good health. Sequencing was performed on blood. The V call is TRBV20-1, the J call TRBJ1-2; possibly TRBD1 for D (6 bases). CDR3 protein: CSASRDGGLYGYTF. The CDR3 nucleotides are TGCAGTGCTAGCAGGGACGGGGGCCTATATGGCTACACCTTC.